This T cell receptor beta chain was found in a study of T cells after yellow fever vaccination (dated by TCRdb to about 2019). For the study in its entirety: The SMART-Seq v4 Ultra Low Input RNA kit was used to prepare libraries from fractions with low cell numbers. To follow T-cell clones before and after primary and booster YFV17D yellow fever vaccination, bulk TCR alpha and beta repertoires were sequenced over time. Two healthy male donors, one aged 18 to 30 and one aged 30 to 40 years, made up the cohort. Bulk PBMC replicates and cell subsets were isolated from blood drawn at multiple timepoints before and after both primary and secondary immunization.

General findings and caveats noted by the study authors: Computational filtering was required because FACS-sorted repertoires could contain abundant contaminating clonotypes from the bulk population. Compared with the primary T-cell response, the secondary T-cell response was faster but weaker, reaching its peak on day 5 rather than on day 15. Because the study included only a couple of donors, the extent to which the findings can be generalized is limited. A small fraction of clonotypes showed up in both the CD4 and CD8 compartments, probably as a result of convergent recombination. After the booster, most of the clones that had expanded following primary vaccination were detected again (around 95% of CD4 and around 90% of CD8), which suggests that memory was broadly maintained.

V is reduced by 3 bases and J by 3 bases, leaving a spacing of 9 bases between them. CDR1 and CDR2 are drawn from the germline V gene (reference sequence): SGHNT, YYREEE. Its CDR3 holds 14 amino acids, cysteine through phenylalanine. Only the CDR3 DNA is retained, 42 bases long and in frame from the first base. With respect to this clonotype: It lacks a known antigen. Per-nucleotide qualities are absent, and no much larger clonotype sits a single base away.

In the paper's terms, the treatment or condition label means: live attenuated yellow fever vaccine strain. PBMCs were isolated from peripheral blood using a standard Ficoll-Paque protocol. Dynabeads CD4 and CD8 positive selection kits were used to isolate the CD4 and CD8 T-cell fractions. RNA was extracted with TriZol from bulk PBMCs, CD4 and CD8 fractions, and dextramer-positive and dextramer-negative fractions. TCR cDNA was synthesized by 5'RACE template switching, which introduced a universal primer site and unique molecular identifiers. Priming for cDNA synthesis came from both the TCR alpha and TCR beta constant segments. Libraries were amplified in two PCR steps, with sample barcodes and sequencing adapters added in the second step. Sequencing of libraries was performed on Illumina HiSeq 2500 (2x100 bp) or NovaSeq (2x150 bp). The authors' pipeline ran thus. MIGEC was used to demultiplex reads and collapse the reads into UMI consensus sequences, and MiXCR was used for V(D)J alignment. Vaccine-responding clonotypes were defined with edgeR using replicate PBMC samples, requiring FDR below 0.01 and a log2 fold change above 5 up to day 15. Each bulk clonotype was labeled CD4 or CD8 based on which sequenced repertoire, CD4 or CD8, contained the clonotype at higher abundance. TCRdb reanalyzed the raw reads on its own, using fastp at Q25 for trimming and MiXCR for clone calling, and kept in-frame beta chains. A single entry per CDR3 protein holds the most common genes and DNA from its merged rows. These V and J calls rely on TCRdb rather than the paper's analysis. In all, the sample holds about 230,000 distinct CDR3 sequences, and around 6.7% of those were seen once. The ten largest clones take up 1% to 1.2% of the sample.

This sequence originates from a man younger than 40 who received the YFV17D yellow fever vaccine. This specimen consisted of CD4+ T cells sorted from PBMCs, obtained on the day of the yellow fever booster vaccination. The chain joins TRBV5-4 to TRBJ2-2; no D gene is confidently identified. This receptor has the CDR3 CASSSSPDTGELFF. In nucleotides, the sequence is TGTGCCAGCAGCTCCTCGCCAGACACCGGGGAGCTGTTTTTT.